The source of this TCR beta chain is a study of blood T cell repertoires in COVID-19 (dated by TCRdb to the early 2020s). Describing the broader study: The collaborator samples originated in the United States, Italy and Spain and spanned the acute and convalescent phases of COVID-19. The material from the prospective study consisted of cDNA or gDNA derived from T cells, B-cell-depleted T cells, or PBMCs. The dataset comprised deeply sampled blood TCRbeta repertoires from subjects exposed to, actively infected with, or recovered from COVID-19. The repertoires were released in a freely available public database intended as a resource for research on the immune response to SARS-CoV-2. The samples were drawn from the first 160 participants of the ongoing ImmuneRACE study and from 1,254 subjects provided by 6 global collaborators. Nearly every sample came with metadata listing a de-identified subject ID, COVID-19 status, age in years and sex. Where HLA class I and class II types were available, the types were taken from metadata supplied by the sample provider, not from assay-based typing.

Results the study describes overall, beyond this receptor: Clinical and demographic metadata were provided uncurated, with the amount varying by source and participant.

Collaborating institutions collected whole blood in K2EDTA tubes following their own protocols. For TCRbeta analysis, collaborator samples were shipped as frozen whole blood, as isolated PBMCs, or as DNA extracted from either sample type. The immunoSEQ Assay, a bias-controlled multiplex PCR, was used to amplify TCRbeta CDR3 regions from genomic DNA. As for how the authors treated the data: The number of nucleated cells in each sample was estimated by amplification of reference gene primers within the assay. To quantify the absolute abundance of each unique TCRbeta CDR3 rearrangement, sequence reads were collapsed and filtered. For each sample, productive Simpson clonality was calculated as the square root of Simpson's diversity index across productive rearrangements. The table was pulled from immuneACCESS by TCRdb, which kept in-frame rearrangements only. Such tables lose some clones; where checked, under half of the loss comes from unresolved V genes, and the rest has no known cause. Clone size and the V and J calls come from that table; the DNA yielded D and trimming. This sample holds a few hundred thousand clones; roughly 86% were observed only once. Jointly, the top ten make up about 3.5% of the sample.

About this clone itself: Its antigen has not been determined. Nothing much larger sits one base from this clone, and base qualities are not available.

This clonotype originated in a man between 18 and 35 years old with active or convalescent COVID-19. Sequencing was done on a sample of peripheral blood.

The sequence in DNA is TGTGCCAGTAATGCGGCAGGGGACGGTAACTATGGCTACACCTTC. Translated, it gives CASNAAGDGNYGYTF. Recombination joined TRBV19 with TRBJ1-2; the D region possibly corresponds to TRBD1 (6 bases align). Reading from cysteine to phenylalanine, the CDR3 counts 15 amino acids. CDR3 DNA is the only sequence kept; it has 45 bases, read in frame from the first base. Relative to germline, V is 7 bases shorter and J is 1 base shorter, with 16 bases between their ends. Based on the germline V gene (reference sequence), the CDR1 and CDR2 sequences are LNHDA and SQIVND.